This T cell receptor (beta chain) was captured in a study of blood T cell repertoires in COVID-19. The germline V gene has CDR1 SGHVS and CDR2 FQNEAQ. Germline trimming cut 4 bases from V and 4 bases from J; bases unmatched to any gene: 11. CDR3 size: 17 residues. The data were produced by immunoSEQ multiplex PCR, yet TCRdb's version contains in-frame clones alone and is incomplete. The table has nearly 50,000 clones, 85% to 90% seen once; the top ten hold about 2.8%. The clonotype originates from an elderly woman with COVID-19, enrolled during active disease. The genes are TRBV7-8 and TRBJ1-1, with 11 bases fitting TRBD1. The sequenced material came from peripheral blood. The CDR3 is CASSSRLPGTGGTEAFF. CDR3 coding DNA: TGTGCCAGCAGCTCCCGGCTACCCGGGACAGGGGGCACTGAAGCTTTCTTT.